Each of the 19 T cell receptor beta chains below was sequenced from the same sample in a study of cytomegalovirus exposure and HLA in healthy donors. Use of 60 Vbeta and 13 Jbeta primers characterized the PCR. The assay was immunoSEQ multiplex PCR, and TCRdb's table has in-frame clones only and misses some. The table shows 120,000 or so clones, with roughly four fifths occurring only once. Source material: PBMCs. These receptors all come from a young man in good health and CMV-seronegative.

Only one count was recorded for this clone. The genes are TRBV7-3 and TRBJ2-3, with 7 bases identical to TRBD2. Germline-derived CDR1 and CDR2 are SGHTA and FQGTGA. CDR3 length equals 15 residues. V lost 3 bases and J lost 3; bases outside the gene matches: 6. CDR3 region: CASSLNGGGTDTQYF. The CDR3 nucleotides are TGTGCCAGCAGCTTGAATGGGGGGGGGACAGATACGCAGTATTTT.

The chain carries TRBV28 and TRBJ1-2; D is perhaps TRBD1 (6 bases). Looked up from germline, CDR1 is MDHEN and CDR2 is SYDVKM. Deletions cut 5 bases from V and 5 bases from J, with 9 bases between. The CDR3 has 12 amino acids. CDR3 amino acids: CASSVGTYGYTF. The CDR3, as DNA: TGTGCCAGCAGTGTGGGGACATATGGCTACACCTTC.

This chain joins TRBV14 and TRBJ2-1, with TRBD2 identical over 11 bases. The trim removed 3 bases at V and 9 bases at J, leaving 7 bases unmatched. This CDR3 is built from 15 residues. Germline CDR1 is SGHDN and CDR2 is FVKESK. In nucleotides, the CDR3 is TGTGCCAGCAGCCAGGTAGCGGGGGGGCCCAGTGAGCAGTTCTTC. Its translation is CASSQVAGGPSEQFF. Full variable domain (remainder filled in from reference TRBV14 and TRBJ2-1): EAGVTQFPSHSVIEKGQTVTLRCDPISGHDNLYWYRRVMGKEIKFLLHFVKESKQDESGMPNNRFLAERTGGTYSTLKVQPAELEDSGVYFCASSQVAGGPSEQFFGPGTRLTVL.

This chain joins TRBV29-1 and TRBJ1-1, with no clear D. This CDR3 comprises 10 residues. V was clipped by 5 bases and J by 8 bases, with 9 bases between them. The germline V gene encodes CDR1 SQVTM and CDR2 ANQGSEA. The CDR3 region is CSVYGAEAFF. The CDR3 DNA sequence: TGCAGCGTTTACGGAGCCGAAGCTTTCTTT.

The V call is TRBV9, the J call TRBJ2-1; D unresolved. Germline V lookup: CDR1 SGDLS, CDR2 YYNGEE. The ends were cut back, 4 bases at V and 7 bases at J, with 9 bases in the middle. The CDR3 covers 12 residues. The CDR3 nucleotides are TGTGCCAGCAGCATAGACAAGAATGAGCAGTTCTTC. Translated, it gives CASSIDKNEQFF.

This chain links TRBV9 with TRBJ2-1, with TRBD1 matching over 7 bases. The germline CDR1 and CDR2 sequences are SGDLS and YYNGEE. This CDR3 region has 14 residues. The V segment lost 4 bases and the J segment 10 bases; nucleotides outside the gene matches: 11. In DNA, the CDR3 is TGTGCCAGCAGCCCAAGCAGGGGGTCGGGCGAGCAGTTCTTC. Translation gives CASSPSRGSGEQFF.

The V gene is TRBV11-2, the J gene TRBJ2-3, with D unresolved. V was pared by 5 bases and J by 0 bases, with 15 bases between. Germline V lookup: CDR1 SGHAT, CDR2 FQNNGV. The length of the CDR3 is 16 residues. CDR3 DNA: TGTGCCAGCAGCCACCCCGCCAGGTCTAGCACAGATACGCAGTATTTT. Protein product: CASSHPARSSTDTQYF.

This clone has more than one count but fewer than ten. V usage is TRBV19 and J usage is TRBJ2-2, with D perhaps TRBD1 (6 bases). CDR3 size: 15 residues. The germline CDR1 and CDR2 sequences are LNHDA and SQIVND (reference sequence). Trimming left V 5 bases short and J 7 bases short, with 17 bases between. CDR3 region: CASSLGQWDDGELFF. As DNA, the CDR3 is TGTGCCAGTAGTCTCGGACAGTGGGATGACGGGGAGCTGTTTTTT.

V gene TRBV7-2 combines with J gene TRBJ1-2; tentatively, D is TRBD1 (6 bases). The germline V and J ends were trimmed by 1 base and 8 bases, with 17 bases remaining between them. This CDR3 comprises 15 residues. Germline V gene sequence: CDR1 SGHTA, CDR2 FQGNSA. CDR3 in DNA: TGTGCCAGCAGCTTAGACCCCACAGGGCTGAAGGGCTACACCTTC. It is translated as CASSLDPTGLKGYTF. Looking up the rest from reference TRBV7-2 and TRBJ1-2 gives the full variable domain: GAGVSQSPSNKVTEKGKDVELRCDPISGHTALYWYRQSLGQGLEFLIYFQGNSAPDKSGLPSDRFSAERTGGSVSTLTIQRTQQEDSAVYLCASSLDPTGLKGYTFGSGTRLTVV.

CDR3 DNA: TGTGCCAGCAGTTCGAGGGTAGACACTGAAGCTTTCTTT. Translation: CASSSRVDTEAFF. The gene calls are TRBV2 and TRBJ1-1; D gene uncertain. The CDR3 contains 13 residues. V gave up 5 bases and J gave up 3 bases, with 10 bases separating them. The germline CDR1 and CDR2 sequences are SNHLY and FYNNEI.

This clone was picked up a small number of times. The J gene is TRBJ2-1, the V gene TRBV4-1; D possibly corresponds to TRBD2 (5 bases). This CDR3 has 14 residues. From germline, CDR1 is MGHRA and CDR2 YSYEKL. Trimming took off 4 bases at V and 4 bases at J, with 11 bases between the two ends. The CDR3 loop is CASSPEGGYNEQFF. The CDR3 nucleotides read TGCGCCAGCAGCCCAGAAGGCGGGTACAATGAGCAGTTCTTC.

The chain joins TRBV6-5 to TRBJ2-1; 9 bases match TRBD1. V lost 2 bases to trimming and J lost 6 bases; unmatched junction nucleotides: 5. The CDR3 contains 15 residues. Germline CDR1 is MNHEY and CDR2 is SVGAGI. The CDR3 is CASSYAGTGINEQFF. CDR3 coding DNA: TGTGCCAGCAGTTACGCCGGGACAGGGATCAATGAGCAGTTCTTC.

The chain uses TRBV27 and TRBJ1-5; D gene ambiguous. This CDR3 contains 16 residues. Germline V lookup: CDR1 MNHEY, CDR2 SMNVEV (reference sequence). Trimming left V 4 bases short and J 7 bases short, with 20 bases between. The CDR3 DNA sequence: TGTGCCAGCAGTTCCCAAATCACCTCACTCGGGCAGCCCCAGCATTTT. Its protein is CASSSQITSLGQPQHF.

V is TRBV5-4 and J is TRBJ1-6, with D unresolved. The CDR3 totals 15 residues. Germline V gives CDR1 SGHNT, CDR2 YYREEE (reference sequence). Between the trimmed V and J ends, which lost 0 bases and 9 bases, there was a span of 13 bases. CDR3 DNA sequence: TGTGCCAGCAGCTTGGAAACAGCCCGACCTTCACCCCTCCACTTT. It is translated as CASSLETARPSPLHF.

The chain employs TRBV5-6 and TRBJ1-1; 7 bases map to TRBD1. Germline CDR1 and CDR2: SGHDT and YYEEEE. This CDR3 spans 14 amino acids. Losses at the gene ends were 3 bases for V and 3 bases for J; bases not matched to a gene: 5. CDR3: CASSYRTGDTEAFF. CDR3 in DNA: TGTGCCAGCAGCTATCGGACAGGCGACACTGAAGCTTTCTTT.

The chain carries TRBV29-1 and TRBJ1-2; TRBD1 might be the D (5 bases). This CDR3 spans 15 amino acids. Germline loops: CDR1 SQVTM, CDR2 ANQGSEA. The V gene lost 1 base and the J gene lost 4 bases, with 16 bases spanning the gap. CDR3: CSVEGPAGRGYGYTF. The CDR3 DNA sequence: TGCAGCGTTGAAGGTCCAGCAGGAAGGGGCTATGGCTACACCTTC. Filled out from reference TRBV29-1 and TRBJ1-2, the complete variable domain reads SAVISQKPSRDICQRGTSLTIQCQVDSQVTMMFWYRQQPGQSLTLIATANQGSEATYESGFVIDKFPISRPNLTFSTLTVSNMSPEDSSIYLCSVEGPAGRGYGYTFGSGTRLTVV.

The chain couples TRBV11-3 to TRBJ2-1, with D maybe TRBD2 (5 bases). V lost 0 bases and J 6 bases, leaving 21 bases between the germline ends. Germline CDR1 is SGHNT and CDR2 is YENEEA. This CDR3 has 18 amino acids. CDR3 loop: CASSLDGKGAGLSNEQFF. The CDR3 nucleotides read TGTGCCAGCAGCTTAGATGGTAAGGGAGCCGGACTGAGCAATGAGCAGTTCTTC.

This chain links TRBV6-4 with TRBJ2-3; D possibly corresponds to TRBD2 (5 bases). Trimming pared 2 bases from V and 1 base from J, leaving 10 bases between. This CDR3 has 15 residues. Germline CDR1 MRHNA, CDR2 SNTAGT. CDR3 sequence (DNA): TGTGCCAGCAGTGACCGTGCGGGCGGCACAGATACGCAGTATTTT. It translates to CASSDRAGGTDTQYF.

This clone was detected only once. V is TRBV11-2 and J is TRBJ2-3, with D possibly TRBD2 on 6 matching bases. Germline CDR1 reads SGHAT; CDR2 reads FQNNGV. Between the trimmed V and J ends, which lost 0 bases and 6 bases, there was a span of 10 bases. The CDR3 consists of 14 residues. The CDR3 protein is CASSLDILADTQYF. As DNA, the CDR3 is TGTGCCAGCAGCTTAGATATCCTAGCGGATACGCAGTATTTT. Full variable domain (rest looked up from reference TRBV11-2 and TRBJ2-3): EAGVAQSPRYKIIEKRQSVAFWCNPISGHATLYWYQQILGQGPKLLIQFQNNGVVDDSQLPKDRFSAERLKGVDSTLKIQPAKLEDSAVYLCASSLDILADTQYFGPGTRLTVL.